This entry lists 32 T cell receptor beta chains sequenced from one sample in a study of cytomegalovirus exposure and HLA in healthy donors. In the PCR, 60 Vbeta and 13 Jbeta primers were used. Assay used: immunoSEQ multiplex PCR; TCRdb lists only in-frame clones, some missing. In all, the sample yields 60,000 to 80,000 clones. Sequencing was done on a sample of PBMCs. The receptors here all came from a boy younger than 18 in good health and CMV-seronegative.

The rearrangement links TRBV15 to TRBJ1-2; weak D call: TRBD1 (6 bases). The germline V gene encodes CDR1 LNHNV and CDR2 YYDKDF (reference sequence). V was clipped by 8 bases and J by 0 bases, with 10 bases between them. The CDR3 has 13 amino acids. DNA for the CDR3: TGTGCCACCGCCCAGGGGACTAACTATGGCTACACCTTC. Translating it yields CATAQGTNYGYTF. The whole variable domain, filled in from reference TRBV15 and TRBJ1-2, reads DAMVIQNPRYQVTQFGKPVTLSCSQTLNHNVMYWYQQKSSQAPKLLFHYYDKDFNNEADTPDNFQSRRPNTSFCFLDIRSPGLGDTAMYLCATAQGTNYGYTFGSGTRLTVV.

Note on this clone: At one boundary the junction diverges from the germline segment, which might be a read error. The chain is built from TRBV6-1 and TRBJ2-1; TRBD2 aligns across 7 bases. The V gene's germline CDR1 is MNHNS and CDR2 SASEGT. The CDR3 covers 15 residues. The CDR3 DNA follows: TGTGCCAGCGGTGAGCGGGGAGAAGGCTACAATGAGCAGTTCTTC. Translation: CASGERGEGYNEQFF.

The DNA for the CDR3 is TGTGCCAGCAGCCTCAGGTTATCGGGCAATCAGCCCCAGCATTTT. It codes for CASSLRLSGNQPQHF. The rearrangement links TRBV4-2 to TRBJ1-5; no firm D call. This CDR3 has 15 amino acids. Trimming left V 4 bases short and J 2 bases short, with 12 bases between. Germline CDR1 is LGHNA and CDR2 is YNFKEQ.

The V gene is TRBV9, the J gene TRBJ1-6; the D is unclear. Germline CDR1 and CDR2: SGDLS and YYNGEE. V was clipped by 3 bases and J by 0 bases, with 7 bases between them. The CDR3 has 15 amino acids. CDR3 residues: CASSDRFSYNSPLHF. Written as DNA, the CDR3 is TGTGCCAGCAGCGACCGGTTCTCCTATAATTCACCCCTCCACTTT.

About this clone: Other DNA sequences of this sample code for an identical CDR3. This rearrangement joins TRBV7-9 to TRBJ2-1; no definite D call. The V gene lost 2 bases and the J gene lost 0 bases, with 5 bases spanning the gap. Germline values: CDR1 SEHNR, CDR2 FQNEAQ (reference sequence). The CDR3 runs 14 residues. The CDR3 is CASSLSISYNEQFF. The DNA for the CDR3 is TGTGCCAGCAGCTTATCAATCTCCTACAATGAGCAGTTCTTC.

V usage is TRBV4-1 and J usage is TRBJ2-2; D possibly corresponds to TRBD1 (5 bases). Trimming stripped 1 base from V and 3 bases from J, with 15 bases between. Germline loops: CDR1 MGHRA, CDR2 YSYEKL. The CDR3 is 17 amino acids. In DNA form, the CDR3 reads TGCGCCAGCAGCCAAGTAGGTTTGAGACAGTACACCGGGGAGCTGTTTTTT. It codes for CASSQVGLRQYTGELFF.

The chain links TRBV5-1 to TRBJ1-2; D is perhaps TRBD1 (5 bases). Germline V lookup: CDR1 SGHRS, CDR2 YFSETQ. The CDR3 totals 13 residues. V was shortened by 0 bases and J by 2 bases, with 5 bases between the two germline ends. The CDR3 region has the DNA TGCGCCAGCAGCTTGGACAGGAACTATGGCTACACCTTC. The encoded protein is CASSLDRNYGYTF.

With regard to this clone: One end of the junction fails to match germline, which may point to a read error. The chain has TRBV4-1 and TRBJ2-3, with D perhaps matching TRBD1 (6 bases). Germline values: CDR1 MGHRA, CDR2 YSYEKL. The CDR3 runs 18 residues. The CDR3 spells CASSQEKIFIGTTDKQYF. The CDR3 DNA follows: TGCGCCAGCAGCCAAGAAAAGATCTTCATCGGGACAACAGATAAGCAGTATTTT.

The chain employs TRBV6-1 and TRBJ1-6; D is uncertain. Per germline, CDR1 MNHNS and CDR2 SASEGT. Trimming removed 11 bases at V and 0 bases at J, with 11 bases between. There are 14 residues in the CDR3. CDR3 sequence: CAHSGSSYNSPLHF. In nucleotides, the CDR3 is TGTGCCCACAGTGGGAGCTCCTATAATTCACCCCTCCACTTT.

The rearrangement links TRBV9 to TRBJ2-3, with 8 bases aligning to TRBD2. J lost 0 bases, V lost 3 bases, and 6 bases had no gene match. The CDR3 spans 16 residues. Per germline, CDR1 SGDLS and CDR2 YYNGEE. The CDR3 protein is CASSGKRETSTDTQYF. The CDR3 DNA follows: TGTGCCAGCAGCGGAAAGCGGGAGACTAGCACAGATACGCAGTATTTT.

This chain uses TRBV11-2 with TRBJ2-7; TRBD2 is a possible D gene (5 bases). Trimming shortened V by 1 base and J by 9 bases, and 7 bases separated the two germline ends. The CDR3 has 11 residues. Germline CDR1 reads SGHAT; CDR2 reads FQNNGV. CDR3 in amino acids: CASSLVEGQYF. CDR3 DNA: TGTGCCAGCAGCTTAGTTGAGGGGCAGTACTTC.

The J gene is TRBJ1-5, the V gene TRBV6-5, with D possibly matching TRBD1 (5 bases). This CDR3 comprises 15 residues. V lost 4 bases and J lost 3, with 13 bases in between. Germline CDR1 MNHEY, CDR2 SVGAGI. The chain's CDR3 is CASSLEKGINQPQHF. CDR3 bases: TGTGCCAGCAGTTTGGAGAAGGGGATCAATCAGCCCCAGCATTTT.

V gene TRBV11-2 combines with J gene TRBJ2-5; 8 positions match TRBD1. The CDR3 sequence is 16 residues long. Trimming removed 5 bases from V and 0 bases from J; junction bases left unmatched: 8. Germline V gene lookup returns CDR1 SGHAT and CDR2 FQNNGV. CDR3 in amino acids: CASSPYWGQDQETQYF. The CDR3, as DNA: TGTGCCAGCAGCCCTTATTGGGGACAGGACCAAGAGACCCAGTACTTC.

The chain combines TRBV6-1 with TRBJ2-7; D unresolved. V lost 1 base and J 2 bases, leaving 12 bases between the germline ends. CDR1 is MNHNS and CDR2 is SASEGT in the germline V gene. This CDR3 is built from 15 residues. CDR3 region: CASSEGRPSAYEQYF. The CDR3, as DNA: TGTGCCAGCAGTGAAGGAAGGCCCAGCGCCTACGAGCAGTACTTC.

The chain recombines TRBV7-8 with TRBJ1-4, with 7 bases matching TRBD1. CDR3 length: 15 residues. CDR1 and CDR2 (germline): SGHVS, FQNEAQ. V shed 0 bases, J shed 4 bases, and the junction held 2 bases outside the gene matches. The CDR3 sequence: CASSLAGQLNEKLFF. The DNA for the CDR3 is TGTGCCAGCAGCTTAGCGGGACAGCTTAATGAAAAACTGTTTTTT.

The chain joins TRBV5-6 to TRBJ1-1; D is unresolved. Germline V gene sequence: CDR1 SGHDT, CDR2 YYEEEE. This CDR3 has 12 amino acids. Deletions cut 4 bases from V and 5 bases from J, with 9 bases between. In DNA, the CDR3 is TGTGCCAGCAGCCTGACTGATACTGAAGCTTTCTTT. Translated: CASSLTDTEAFF.

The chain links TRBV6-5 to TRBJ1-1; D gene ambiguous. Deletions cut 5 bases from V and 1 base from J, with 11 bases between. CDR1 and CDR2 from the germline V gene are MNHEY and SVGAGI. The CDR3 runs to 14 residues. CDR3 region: CASSPPPGNTEAFF. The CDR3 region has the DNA TGTGCCAGCAGTCCCCCCCCAGGGAACACTGAAGCTTTCTTT.

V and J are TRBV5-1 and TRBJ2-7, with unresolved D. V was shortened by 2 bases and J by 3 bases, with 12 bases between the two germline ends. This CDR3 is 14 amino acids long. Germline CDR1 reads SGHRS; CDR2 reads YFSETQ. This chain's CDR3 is CASSLALGFYEQYF. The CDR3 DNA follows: TGCGCCAGCAGCTTAGCGTTGGGTTTCTACGAGCAGTACTTC.

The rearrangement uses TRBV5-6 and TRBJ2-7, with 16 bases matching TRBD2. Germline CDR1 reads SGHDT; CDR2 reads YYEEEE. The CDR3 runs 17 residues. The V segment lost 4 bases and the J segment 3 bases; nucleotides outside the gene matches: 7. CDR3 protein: CASSPGGTSGRVYEQYF. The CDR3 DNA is TGTGCCAGCAGCCCGGGCGGGACTAGCGGGAGGGTCTACGAGCAGTACTTC.

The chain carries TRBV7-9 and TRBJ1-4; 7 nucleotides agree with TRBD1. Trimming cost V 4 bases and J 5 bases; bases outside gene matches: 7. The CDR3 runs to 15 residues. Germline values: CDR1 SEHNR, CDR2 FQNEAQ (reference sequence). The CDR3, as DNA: TGTGCCAGCAGCTCCGGAGGGACAGAAAATGAAAAACTGTTTTTT. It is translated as CASSSGGTENEKLFF.

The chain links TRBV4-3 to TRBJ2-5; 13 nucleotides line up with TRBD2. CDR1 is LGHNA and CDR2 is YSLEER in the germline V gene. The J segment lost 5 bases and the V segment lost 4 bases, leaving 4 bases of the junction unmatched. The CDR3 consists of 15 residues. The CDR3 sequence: CASSPGTSGTETQYF. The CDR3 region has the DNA TGCGCCAGCAGCCCTGGGACTAGCGGGACTGAGACCCAGTACTTC.

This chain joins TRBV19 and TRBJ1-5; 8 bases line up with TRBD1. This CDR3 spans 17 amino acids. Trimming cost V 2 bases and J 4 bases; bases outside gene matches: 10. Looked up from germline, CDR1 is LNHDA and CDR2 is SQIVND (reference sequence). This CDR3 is CASSIQTGEGRNQPQHF. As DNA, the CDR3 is TGTGCCAGTAGTATACAGACAGGGGAAGGGAGGAATCAGCCCCAGCATTTT. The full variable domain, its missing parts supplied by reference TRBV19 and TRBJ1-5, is DGGITQSPKYLFRKEGQNVTLSCEQNLNHDAMYWYRQDPGQGLRLIYYSQIVNDFQKGDIAEGYSVSREKKESFPLTVTSAQKNPTAFYLCASSIQTGEGRNQPQHFGDGTRLSIL.

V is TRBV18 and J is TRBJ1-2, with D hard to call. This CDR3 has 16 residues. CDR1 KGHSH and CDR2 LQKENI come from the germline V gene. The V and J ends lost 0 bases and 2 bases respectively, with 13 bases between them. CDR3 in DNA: TGTGCCAGCTCACCACCTGTATCTAGAACAAACTATGGCTACACCTTC. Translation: CASSPPVSRTNYGYTF.

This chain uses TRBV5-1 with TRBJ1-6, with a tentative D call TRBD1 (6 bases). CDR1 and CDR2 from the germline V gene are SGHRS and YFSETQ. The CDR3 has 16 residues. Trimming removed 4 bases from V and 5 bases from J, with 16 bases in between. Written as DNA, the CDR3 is TGCGCCAGCAGCCTCGGTGGGGGGGCCCATAATTCACCCCTCCACTTT. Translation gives CASSLGGGAHNSPLHF.

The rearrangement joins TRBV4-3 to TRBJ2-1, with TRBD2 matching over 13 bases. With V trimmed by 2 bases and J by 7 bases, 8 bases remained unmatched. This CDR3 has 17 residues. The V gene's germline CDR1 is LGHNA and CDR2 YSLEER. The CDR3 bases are TGCGCCAGCAGCCAACTGCCCGGGACTAGCGGGATGAATGAGCAGTTCTTC. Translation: CASSQLPGTSGMNEQFF.

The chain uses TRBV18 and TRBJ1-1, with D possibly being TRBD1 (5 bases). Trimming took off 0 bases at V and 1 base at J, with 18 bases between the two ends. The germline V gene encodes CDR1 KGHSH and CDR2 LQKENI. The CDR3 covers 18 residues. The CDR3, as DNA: TGTGCCAGCTCACCACCCCCTGGGGGGGGAGGACCGAACACTGAAGCTTTCTTT. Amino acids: CASSPPPGGGGPNTEAFF.

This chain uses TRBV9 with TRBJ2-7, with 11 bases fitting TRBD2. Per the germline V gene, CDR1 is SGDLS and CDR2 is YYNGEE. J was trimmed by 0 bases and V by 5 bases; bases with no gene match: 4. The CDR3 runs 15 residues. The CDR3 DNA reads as TGTGCCAGCAGTATTACTAGCGGGAGCTCCTACGAGCAGTACTTC. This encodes CASSITSGSSYEQYF.

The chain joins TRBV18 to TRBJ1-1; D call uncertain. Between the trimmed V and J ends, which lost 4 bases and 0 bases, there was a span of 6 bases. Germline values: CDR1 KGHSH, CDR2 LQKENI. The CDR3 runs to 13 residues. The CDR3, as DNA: TGTGCCAGCTCACAGACACTGAACACTGAAGCTTTCTTT. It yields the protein CASSQTLNTEAFF.

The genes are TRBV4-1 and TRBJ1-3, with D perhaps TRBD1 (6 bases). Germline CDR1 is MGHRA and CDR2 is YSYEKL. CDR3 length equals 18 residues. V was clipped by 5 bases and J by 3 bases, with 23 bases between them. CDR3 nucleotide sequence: TGCGCCAGCAGCTCCATGGGGGAGACAGGCTTATTTGGAAACACCATATATTTT. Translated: CASSSMGETGLFGNTIYF.

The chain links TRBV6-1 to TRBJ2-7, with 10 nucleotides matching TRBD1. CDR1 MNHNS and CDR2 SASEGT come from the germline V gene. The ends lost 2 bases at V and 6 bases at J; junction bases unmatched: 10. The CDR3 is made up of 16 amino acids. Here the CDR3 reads CASSERTGTGVSEQYF. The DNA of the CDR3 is TGTGCCAGCAGTGAACGAACCGGGACAGGGGTTAGCGAGCAGTACTTC.

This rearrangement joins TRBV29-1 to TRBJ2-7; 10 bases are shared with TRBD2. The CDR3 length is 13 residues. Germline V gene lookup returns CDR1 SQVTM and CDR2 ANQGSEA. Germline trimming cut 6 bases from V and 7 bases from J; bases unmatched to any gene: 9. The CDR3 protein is CSVRGGTSVEQYF. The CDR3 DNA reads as TGCAGCGTGAGGGGGGGGACTAGCGTAGAGCAGTACTTC.

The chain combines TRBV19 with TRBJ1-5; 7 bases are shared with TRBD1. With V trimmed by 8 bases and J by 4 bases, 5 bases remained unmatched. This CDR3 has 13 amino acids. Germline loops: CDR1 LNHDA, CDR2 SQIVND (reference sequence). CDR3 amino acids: CASSGQLNQPQHF. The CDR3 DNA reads TGTGCCAGTTCGGGACAGCTGAATCAGCCCCAGCATTTT. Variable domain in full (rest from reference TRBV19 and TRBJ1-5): DGGITQSPKYLFRKEGQNVTLSCEQNLNHDAMYWYRQDPGQGLRLIYYSQIVNDFQKGDIAEGYSVSREKKESFPLTVTSAQKNPTAFYLCASSGQLNQPQHFGDGTRLSIL.